This T cell receptor (beta chain) was captured by sequencing in a study of vaccination effects on CD4 cells after COVID-19. Study as a whole: Prior to sequencing, the ViraFEST assay stimulated PBMC with viral peptide pools, which expanded the antigen-specific CD4+ T cells.

TCRdb keeps only in-frame clones here, not all; method: immunoSEQ multiplex PCR. The sample carries some 36,000 clones, 65% to 70% recorded once. The CDR3 spans 12 residues. V was pared by 0 bases and J by 3 bases, with 3 bases between. Germline V gives CDR1 SGDLS, CDR2 YYNGEE. As regards this clone: Its specificity is not known.

Culturing for 10 to 11 days preceded CD4+ T cell isolation. Among the vaccine recipients, none had a prior SARS-CoV-2 infection, and nucleocapsid antibodies were negative. Study conclusions and caveats: Clonal contraction was marked in infection- and vaccine-induced clones late after vaccination. The study, lacking early post-infection timepoints, had few convalescent patients.

This sequence was found in a human donor who received a COVID-19 vaccine. This rearrangement joins TRBV9 to TRBJ2-5; D ambiguous. The specimen was CD4+ T cells from PBMCs cultured without peptide, collected before COVID-19 vaccination. The CDR3 reads CASSVVEETQYF. The CDR3 region has the DNA TGTGCCAGCAGCGTAGTGGAAGAGACCCAGTACTTC.